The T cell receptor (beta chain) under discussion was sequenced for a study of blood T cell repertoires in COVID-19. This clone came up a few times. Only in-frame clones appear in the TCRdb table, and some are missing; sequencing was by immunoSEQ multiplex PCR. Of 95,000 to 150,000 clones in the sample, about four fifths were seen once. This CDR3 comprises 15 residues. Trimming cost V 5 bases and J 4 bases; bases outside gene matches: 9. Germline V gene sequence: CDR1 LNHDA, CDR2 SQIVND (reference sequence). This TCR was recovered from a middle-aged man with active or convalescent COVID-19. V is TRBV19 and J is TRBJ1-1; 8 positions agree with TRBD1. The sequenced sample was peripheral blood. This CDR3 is CASSSGQGGFTEAFF. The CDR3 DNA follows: TGTGCCAGTAGTTCAGGACAGGGAGGATTCACTGAAGCTTTCTTT. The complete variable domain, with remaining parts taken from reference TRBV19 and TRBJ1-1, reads DGGITQSPKYLFRKEGQNVTLSCEQNLNHDAMYWYRQDPGQGLRLIYYSQIVNDFQKGDIAEGYSVSREKKESFPLTVTSAQKNPTAFYLCASSSGQGGFTEAFFGQGTRLTVV.